The TCR beta chain described here comes from a study of blood T cell repertoires in COVID-19. Across the whole study: COVID-19 samples from acute and convalescent phases originated in the United States, Italy and Spain. T cells, B-cell-depleted T cells, or PBMCs provided the cDNA or gDNA that served as material.

Authors' data handling: Estimated nucleated cell counts came from reference gene primer amplification. TCRdb's copy holds only in-frame clones and misses some; the assay was immunoSEQ multiplex PCR. V and J calls and clone size are given by that table; D and trimming were obtained from the DNA. The sample has roughly 57,000 clones; around 90% are singletons. The clonotype comes from a man aged 80 or over with acute or convalescent COVID-19. The sample was peripheral blood.

For the CDR3, the DNA is TGCGCCAGCACGAGAGAGAAGCGGGGGGGCCGTGAGACCCAGTACTTC. Its translation is CASTREKRGGRETQYF. V and J are TRBV10-1 and TRBJ2-5; 10 nucleotides match TRBD2. CDR3 size: 16 residues. The junction had 13 bases not matched to a gene; V was cut back by 7 bases and J by 5 bases. The germline V gene encodes CDR1 WNHNN and CDR2 SYGVQD (reference sequence).